This TCR beta chain was recorded in a study of T cell responses to AZD1222 COVID-19 vaccine. Study-level results: Spike-specific TCRs gained breadth and depth after people received two AZD1222 doses. Nearly half of the spike-specific TCRs reportedly recognize variant regions that carry no mutations. Mostly white British, mostly female donors; authors suggested clonal diversity may be underestimated.

On this clone: Its antigen is still unknown.

V trimming: 4 bases; J trimming: 8 bases; junction bases outside the gene matches: 14. Germline V gene lookup returns CDR1 SGHVS and CDR2 FNYEAQ. The CDR3 runs to 16 residues. TCRdb keeps only in-frame clones here, not all; method: immunoSEQ multiplex PCR. The top ten clones hold more than 0.8% of a sample with nearly 200,000 clones, about 94% of them seen once. V usage is TRBV7-6 and J usage is TRBJ1-3; 7 positions match TRBD1. This specimen was peripheral blood, taken 28 days after the second AZD1222 dose. The TCR comes from an adult who received the AZD1222 COVID-19 vaccine. The CDR3 DNA is TGTGCCAGCAGCTCCCAAACTGGGACAGTCGTAGACACCATATATTTT. It encodes CASSSQTGTVVDTIYF.